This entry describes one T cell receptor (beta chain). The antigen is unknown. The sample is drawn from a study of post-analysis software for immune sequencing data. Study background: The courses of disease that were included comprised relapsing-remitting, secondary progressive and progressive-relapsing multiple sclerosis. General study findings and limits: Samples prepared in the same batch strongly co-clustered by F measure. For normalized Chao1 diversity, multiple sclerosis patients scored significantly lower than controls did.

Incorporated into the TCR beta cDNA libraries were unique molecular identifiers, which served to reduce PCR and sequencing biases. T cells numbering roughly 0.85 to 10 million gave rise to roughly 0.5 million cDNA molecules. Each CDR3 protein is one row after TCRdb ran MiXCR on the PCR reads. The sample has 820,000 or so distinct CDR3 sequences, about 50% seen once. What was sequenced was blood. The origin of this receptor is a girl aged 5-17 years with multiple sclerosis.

The CDR3 coding sequence is TGTGCCAGCAGTGAAGACCAGGGGGGAACAGATACGCAGTATTTT. Translating gives CASSEDQGGTDTQYF. The rearrangement links TRBV6-4 to TRBJ2-3, with D maybe TRBD1 (7 bases). The CDR3 consists of 15 residues. CDR1 and CDR2 (germline): MRHNA, SNTAGT. V was clipped by 3 bases and J by 3 bases, with 13 bases between them.